Below are 12 T cell receptor beta chains sequenced from a single sample in a study of control samples from healthy donors and cancer patients. Here immunoSEQ multiplex PCR was the method, and the copy in TCRdb shows in-frame clones only, minus some. The sample yields some 130,000 clones, roughly 91% seen once. The material sequenced was PBMCs. The receptors come from a man in his forties or fifties with head and neck cancer.

The J gene is TRBJ1-1, the V gene TRBV6-8; D is perhaps TRBD1 (5 bases). This CDR3 comprises 15 residues. V was clipped by 7 bases and J by 0 bases, with 15 bases between them. Per germline, CDR1 MNHGY and CDR2 SAAAGT. The chain's CDR3 is CASTLPGGMNTEAFF. In nucleotides, the CDR3 is TGTGCCAGCACCCTCCCGGGGGGAATGAACACTGAAGCTTTCTTT.

V usage is TRBV20-1 and J usage is TRBJ2-1, with D uncertain. Germline V gives CDR1 DFQATT, CDR2 SNEGSKA (reference sequence). V was trimmed by 8 bases and J by 2 bases, leaving 7 bases between them. The CDR3 sequence is 11 residues long. The CDR3 DNA sequence: TGCAGTCTACCCGCCTACAATGAGCAGTTCTTC. Translation gives CSLPAYNEQFF.

The chain recombines TRBV27 with TRBJ2-7; tentative D call: TRBD2 (7 bases). V lost 5 bases and J 8 bases, leaving 10 bases between the germline ends. Germline loops: CDR1 MNHEY, CDR2 SMNVEV (reference sequence). This CDR3 comprises 11 residues. The CDR3 region has the DNA TGTGCCAGCAGTGGGGGGGCCAAGCAGTACTTC. Its translation is CASSGGAKQYF.

V usage is TRBV7-8 and J usage is TRBJ1-5, with a weak D call TRBD1 (6 bases). Germline CDR1 is SGHVS and CDR2 is FQNEAQ. The CDR3 runs to 14 residues. Trimming removed 2 bases from V and 5 bases from J, with 10 bases in between. Here the CDR3 reads CASSLIQGDQPQHF. Written as DNA, the CDR3 is TGTGCCAGCAGCTTAATACAGGGCGATCAGCCCCAGCATTTT. The variable domain in full, with the rest retrieved from reference TRBV7-8 and TRBJ1-5, is GAGVSQSPRYKVAKRGQDVALRCDPISGHVSLFWYQQALGQGPEFLTYFQNEAQLDKSGLPSDRFFAERPEGSVSTLKIQRTQQEDSAVYLCASSLIQGDQPQHFGDGTRLSIL.

The genes are TRBV11-2 and TRBJ1-1, with no clear D. The CDR3 loop spans 12 amino acids. Germline lookup yields CDR1 SGHAT and CDR2 FQNNGV. V gave up 3 bases and J gave up 3 bases, with 5 bases separating them. CDR3 protein: CASSFRDTEAFF. The CDR3 nucleotides are TGTGCCAGCAGCTTTAGGGACACTGAAGCTTTCTTT. The whole variable domain, filled in from reference TRBV11-2 and TRBJ1-1, reads EAGVAQSPRYKIIEKRQSVAFWCNPISGHATLYWYQQILGQGPKLLIQFQNNGVVDDSQLPKDRFSAERLKGVDSTLKIQPAKLEDSAVYLCASSFRDTEAFFGQGTRLTVV.

The chain uses TRBV14 and TRBJ2-1; 9 bases align to TRBD2. CDR1 is SGHDN, CDR2 FVKESK, per germline. J lost 9 bases, V lost 0 bases, and 9 bases had no gene match. This CDR3 contains 16 residues. The CDR3 DNA reads TGTGCCAGCAGCCAAGATCGGGCGGGGGGGCTGTCTGAGCAGTTCTTC. It specifies CASSQDRAGGLSEQFF.

This chain uses TRBV5-5 with TRBJ2-4, with D possibly TRBD1 on 6 matching bases. Trimming cost V 3 bases and J 12 bases, with 22 bases left between them. Germline CDR1 is SGHKS and CDR2 is YYEKEE (reference sequence). This CDR3 spans 15 amino acids. The CDR3 loop is CASSSRGGPNWDQYF. DNA of the CDR3: TGTGCCAGCAGCTCCAGAGGGGGTCCCAACTGGGATCAGTACTTC.

Comment on this clone: The same CDR3 arises from other DNA sequences in this sample as well. The chain links TRBV19 to TRBJ2-3; a possible D gene is TRBD2 (7 bases). From germline, CDR1 is LNHDA and CDR2 SQIVND (reference sequence). V was trimmed by 3 bases and J by 2 bases, leaving 12 bases between them. This CDR3 region has 15 residues. The CDR3 DNA is TGTGCCAGTAGTATCGGGGGGCGGGTCACAGATACGCAGTATTTT. Amino acid sequence: CASSIGGRVTDTQYF.

The rearrangement uses TRBV7-2 and TRBJ1-2, with a tentative D call TRBD1 (5 bases). V gave up 7 bases and J gave up 4 bases, with 10 bases separating them. From germline, CDR1 is SGHTA and CDR2 FQGNSA. The CDR3 has 12 amino acids. The CDR3 DNA reads as TGTGCCAGCACCCGAGACAGCTATGGCTACACCTTC. Translation gives CASTRDSYGYTF. Using reference TRBV7-2 and TRBJ1-2 for the parts outside the CDR3, the full variable domain is GAGVSQSPSNKVTEKGKDVELRCDPISGHTALYWYRQSLGQGLEFLIYFQGNSAPDKSGLPSDRFSAERTGGSVSTLTIQRTQQEDSAVYLCASTRDSYGYTFGSGTRLTVV.

This chain uses TRBV6-5 with TRBJ2-5; 9 nucleotides match TRBD1. The V gene end was trimmed by 6 bases and the J gene end by 1 base; junction bases not matched to a gene: 6. Looked up from germline, CDR1 is MNHEY and CDR2 is SVGAGI. This CDR3 is built from 15 residues. In nucleotides, the CDR3 is TGTGCCAGCAGGGTGGACAGGGGACTCCAAGAGACCCAGTACTTC. Translating gives CASRVDRGLQETQYF.

This rearrangement joins TRBV7-2 to TRBJ1-4; TRBD1 matches 9 bases. Germline trimming cut 5 bases from V and 4 bases from J; bases unmatched to any gene: 2. CDR1 is SGHTA and CDR2 is FQGNSA in the germline V gene. The CDR3 has 14 residues. The CDR3 reads CASSLGQGNEKLFF. The CDR3 DNA follows: TGTGCCAGCAGCCTGGGACAGGGTAATGAAAAACTGTTTTTT.

The gene calls are TRBV7-6 and TRBJ2-1, with 7 bases aligning to TRBD2. Germline values: CDR1 SGHVS, CDR2 FNYEAQ. J gave up 7 bases and V 0 bases, and 9 bases lay outside the gene matches. The CDR3 contains 16 residues. CDR3 sequence (DNA): TGTGCCAGCAGCTTAGCGCTGGGGGGGGGTAGGAATGAGCAGTTCTTC. Encoded protein: CASSLALGGGRNEQFF.